This is a list of T cell receptor beta chains from one sample in a study of OX40 agonist ivuxolimab in advanced cancers. The repertoire was sequenced with immunoSEQ multiplex PCR; TCRdb's copy has only in-frame clones and lacks some. The sample has tens of thousands of clones, approximately 90% seen once. The sample in question was CD4+ or CD8+ T cells sorted from blood, obtained in a trial of the OX40 agonist ivuxolimab. These receptors all come from an adult with an advanced solid tumor such as melanoma, head and neck, liver or kidney cancer. Each CDR3 is given with its conserved first and last residue. A D gene is named only where the DNA matches it firmly. For some rows the clone size is stated as once, few or many, or as a class when expanded; others skip it.

D gene | J gene | V gene | clone size | CDR3 protein | CDR3 DNA
TRBD1 | TRBJ1-2 | TRBV7-9 | . | CASSLVAGTGYGYTF | TGTGCCAGCAGCTTAGTCGCAGGGACAGGCTATGGCTACACCTTC
. | TRBJ1-2 | TRBV25-1 | . | CASSRRDLSGYTF | TGTGCCAGCAGTCGCAGGGACCTGTCTGGCTACACCTTC
. | TRBJ2-7 | TRBV14 | . | CASSRVRLGEQYF | TGTGCCAGCAGCCGGGTCAGGCTAGGAGAGCAGTACTTC
. | TRBJ1-1 | TRBV12-5 | . | CASGSLAANTEAFF | TGTGCTAGTGGTTCTCTAGCAGCGAACACTGAAGCTTTCTTT
. | TRBJ2-7 | TRBV19 | . | CASSRDSPGASYEQYF | TGTGCCAGTAGCCGAGACAGCCCCGGGGCCTCCTACGAGCAGTACTTC
. | TRBJ2-2 | TRBV6-4 | . | CASSDSGTPNTGELFF | TGTGCCAGCAGTGACTCCGGGACACCGAACACCGGGGAGCTGTTTTTT
TRBD2 | TRBJ2-2 | TRBV5-1 | . | CASSRGGNTGELFF | TGCGCCAGCAGCCGGGGGGGAAACACCGGGGAGCTGTTTTTT
. | TRBJ1-2 | TRBV15 | many | CATSRTGYGYTF | TGTGCCACCAGCAGGACAGGCTATGGCTACACCTTC
. | TRBJ1-1 | TRBV30 | few | CAWSTQSSEAFF | TGTGCCTGGAGTACTCAGTCATCTGAAGCTTTCTTT
TRBD1 | TRBJ2-3 | TRBV28 | once | CASSPGTGYADTQYF | TGTGCCAGCAGCCCGGGGACAGGGTACGCAGATACGCAGTATTTT
. | TRBJ1-1 | TRBV6-1 | once | CASSEGDWRGEAFF | TGTGCCAGCAGTGAGGGGGATTGGAGGGGTGAAGCTTTCTTT
. | TRBJ1-1 | TRBV4-1 | once | CASSKGEMNTEAFF | TGCGCCAGCAGCAAGGGAGAGATGAACACTGAAGCTTTCTTT
TRBD2 | TRBJ2-3 | TRBV11-2 | . | CASSLLTGLAGRREYF | TGTGCCAGCAGCTTACTGACGGGACTAGCGGGGCGGCGTGAGTATTTT
. | TRBJ2-5 | TRBV25-1 | . | CASSHSPQETQYF | TGTGCCAGCAGTCACAGCCCCCAAGAGACCCAGTACTTC
TRBD1 | TRBJ2-5 | TRBV6-1 | . | CASNDRGRGETQYF | TGTGCCAGCAATGACAGGGGGCGGGGAGAGACCCAGTACTTC
. | TRBJ2-3 | TRBV2 | . | CASSRSTDTQYF | TGTGCCAGCAGTCGAAGCACAGATACGCAGTATTTT
TRBD1 | TRBJ1-1 | TRBV29-1 | . | CSVRTGTEAFF | TGCAGCGTCCGGACAGGCACTGAAGCTTTCTTT
. | TRBJ1-3 | TRBV6-1 | . | CASNRDRGGNTIYF | TGTGCCAGCAACAGAGATCGAGGTGGAAACACCATATATTTT
. | TRBJ1-4 | TRBV7-9 | few | CASSTRRQAINEKLFF | TGTGCCAGCAGCACTCGCCGACAGGCCATTAATGAAAAACTGTTTTTT
. | TRBJ1-1 | TRBV5-1 | once | CASSLQGVNTEAFF | TGCGCCAGCAGCTTACAGGGTGTGAACACTGAAGCTTTCTTT
. | TRBJ2-3 | TRBV5-1 | . | CASSLVLRAYTDTQYF | TGCGCCAGCAGCTTGGTGCTCAGGGCCTACACAGATACGCAGTATTTT
. | TRBJ2-1 | TRBV7-9 | . | CASSRIEGTNEQFF | TGTGCCAGCAGCAGAATAGAGGGGACCAATGAGCAGTTCTTC
. | TRBJ1-1 | TRBV21-1 | few | CASSQVLNTEAFF | TGTGCCAGCAGCCAGGTACTGAACACTGAAGCTTTCTTT
TRBD2 | TRBJ2-3 | TRBV9 | . | CASSSGLAGGGTDTQYF | TGTGCCAGCAGCTCGGGACTAGCGGGGGGGGGCACAGATACGCAGTATTTT
. | TRBJ1-5 | TRBV7-8 | . | CASSSSSLSNQPQHF | TGTGCCAGCAGCTCTAGTTCCCTTAGCAATCAGCCCCAGCATTTT
. | TRBJ2-7 | TRBV10-3 | once | CAIRGRSDSSYEQYF | TGTGCCATCAGGGGAAGATCCGATAGCTCCTACGAGCAGTACTTC
. | TRBJ2-2 | TRBV5-1 | . | CASSSPGRGRRTGELFF | TGCGCCAGCAGCTCCCCAGGGAGGGGGCGACGCACCGGGGAGCTGTTTTTT
. | TRBJ1-2 | TRBV4-1 | once | CASSPQMGVLEVYGYTF | TGCGCCAGCAGCCCGCAAATGGGGGTGCTGGAGGTTTATGGCTACACCTTC
. | TRBJ2-3 | TRBV7-9 | . | CASSLGVGATTLTDTQYF | TGTGCCAGCAGCTTAGGCGTGGGGGCGACGACACTCACAGATACGCAGTATTTT
TRBD2 | TRBJ2-3 | TRBV5-1 | . | CASSLAQASGGYTQYF | TGCGCCAGCAGCTTGGCCCAGGCTAGCGGTGGCTATACGCAGTATTTT
. | TRBJ1-1 | TRBV7-2 | . | CASSPTKDSLAFF | TGTGCCAGCAGCCCCACCAAGGACAGTCTAGCTTTCTTT
. | TRBJ1-2 | TRBV6-1 | . | CASSEAGTGGYTF | TGTGCCAGCAGTGAAGCCGGGACGGGAGGCTACACCTTC
. | TRBJ2-7 | TRBV10-3 | . | CAISEVGSSYEQYF | TGTGCCATCAGTGAGGTCGGGAGCTCCTACGAGCAGTACTTC
. | TRBJ1-1 | TRBV11-3 | . | CASSLGRGTEAFF | TGTGCCAGCAGCTTGGGCAGGGGAACTGAAGCTTTCTTT
. | TRBJ1-1 | TRBV18 | few | CASSYLGGTEAFF | TGTGCCAGCTCATACTTGGGGGGCACTGAAGCTTTCTTT
TRBD1 | TRBJ2-5 | TRBV7-2 | . | CASSSDRGGETQYF | TGTGCCAGCAGCTCGGACAGGGGGGGAGAGACCCAGTACTTC
. | TRBJ1-3 | TRBV19 | few | CASSIEVPDGSSGNTIYF | TGTGCCAGTAGTATAGAGGTTCCCGACGGGAGCTCTGGAAACACCATATATTTT
TRBD1 | TRBJ2-7 | TRBV11-2 | . | CASSSSRQGYEQYF | TGTGCCAGCAGCTCCTCACGACAGGGCTACGAGCAGTACTTC
. | TRBJ1-1 | TRBV5-1 | . | CASSLGNGRGIAFF | TGCGCCAGCAGCTTGGGGAACGGCAGGGGTATCGCTTTCTTT
. | TRBJ2-5 | TRBV18 | . | CASSPPRTYQETQYF | TGTGCCAGCTCACCACCGAGGACGTACCAAGAGACCCAGTACTTC
. | TRBJ1-3 | TRBV25-1 | few | CASSGGALPGNTIYF | TGTGCCAGCAGTGGGGGGGCACTGCCAGGAAACACCATATATTTT
. | TRBJ1-2 | TRBV5-1 | . | CASSFTGTTNYGYTF | TGCGCCAGCAGCTTTACAGGGACCACTAACTATGGCTACACCTTC
. | TRBJ2-1 | TRBV4-2 | . | CASSPPLKNEQFF | TGTGCCAGCAGCCCCCCCTTGAAGAATGAGCAGTTCTTC
TRBD1 | TRBJ1-3 | TRBV19 | . | CASRGDRLNSGNTIYF | TGTGCCAGTAGGGGGGACAGATTAAACTCTGGAAACACCATATATTTT
. | TRBJ1-1 | TRBV4-1 | . | CASSQVVSTRRGDTEAFF | TGCGCCAGCAGCCAAGTGGTCTCCACCCGACGAGGGGACACTGAAGCTTTCTTT
. | TRBJ1-6 | TRBV19 | few | CASSIPRAYGSPLHF | TGTGCCAGTAGTATCCCCCGGGCCTACGGCTCACCCCTCCACTTT
TRBD1 | TRBJ2-2 | TRBV18 | . | CASSTPGGARTGELFF | TGTGCCAGCTCGACCCCAGGGGGCGCGAGGACCGGGGAGCTGTTTTTT
. | TRBJ2-3 | TRBV5-4 | . | CASSLVGGAQYF | TGTGCCAGCAGCTTAGTAGGAGGGGCGCAGTATTTT
. | TRBJ2-2 | TRBV10-2 | . | CASSDRAGELFF | TGCGCCAGCAGTGATAGAGCGGGGGAGCTGTTTTTT
. | TRBJ1-3 | TRBV6-1 | . | CASTIGAPSGNTIYF | TGTGCCAGCACGATCGGGGCCCCCTCTGGAAACACCATATATTTT
. | TRBJ2-7 | TRBV7-9 | . | CASRAVGGHEQYF | TGTGCCAGCAGGGCCGTTGGGGGCCACGAGCAGTACTTC
TRBD2 | TRBJ2-1 | TRBV19 | . | CASQPTGGLAGGNEQFF | TGTGCCAGCCAGCCCACTGGTGGACTAGCGGGGGGCAATGAGCAGTTCTTC
TRBD1 | TRBJ2-4 | TRBV7-9 | . | CASSPGQGKNIQYF | TGTGCCAGCAGCCCCGGACAGGGCAAAAACATTCAGTACTTC
TRBD1 | TRBJ1-2 | TRBV15 | . | CATSRGGRGHGGYTF | TGTGCCACCAGCAGAGGAGGCAGGGGGCATGGTGGCTACACCTTC
TRBD1 | TRBJ2-7 | TRBV5-6 | . | CASSFTGGSYEQYF | TGTGCCAGCAGCTTCACAGGGGGCTCCTACGAGCAGTACTTC
. | TRBJ1-1 | TRBV4-1 | . | CASSQGNMGSVNTEAFF | TGCGCCAGCAGCCAAGGTAATATGGGCTCCGTGAACACTGAAGCTTTCTTT
. | TRBJ2-5 | TRBV11-2 | . | CASSLIPAPSTQYF | TGTGCCAGCAGCTTAATTCCAGCCCCCTCGACCCAGTACTTC